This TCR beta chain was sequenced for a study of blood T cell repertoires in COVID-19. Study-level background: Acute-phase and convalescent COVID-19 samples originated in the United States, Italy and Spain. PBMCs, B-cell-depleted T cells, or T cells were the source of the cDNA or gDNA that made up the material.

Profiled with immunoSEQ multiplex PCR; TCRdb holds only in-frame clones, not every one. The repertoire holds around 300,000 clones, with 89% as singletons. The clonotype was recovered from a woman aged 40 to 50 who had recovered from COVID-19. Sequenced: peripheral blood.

The CDR3 coding sequence is TGTGCCAGCAGTTACTCAGGGGGACGGAATTCACCCCTCCACTTT. Translation: CASSYSGGRNSPLHF. The V call is TRBV6-5, the J call TRBJ1-6, with D possibly matching TRBD1 (6 bases). V was pared by 0 bases and J by 7 bases, with 10 bases between. The germline V gene has CDR1 MNHEY and CDR2 SVGAGI. This CDR3 spans 15 amino acids.